This T cell receptor beta chain originates from a study of T cell responses to AZD1222 COVID-19 vaccine. Here immunoSEQ multiplex PCR was the method, and the copy in TCRdb shows in-frame clones only, minus some. The sample yields 90,000 or so clones, approximately 90% seen once. The CDR3 loop spans 14 amino acids. V was clipped by 3 bases and J by 2 bases, with 8 bases between them. CDR1 is MNHEY and CDR2 is SMNVEV in the germline V gene (reference sequence). Overall study results and limits: Reportedly, nearly half of unique spike TCRs recognized epitopes outside B.1.351/B.1.1.7 mutations. Receipt of two AZD1222 doses was followed by a rise in Spike-specific TCR breadth and depth. Possibly, clonal diversity was underestimated; donors were largely white British and included more females.

Worth noting for this clone: Its antigen is currently unknown.

The TCR was taken from an adult who received the AZD1222 COVID-19 vaccine. This chain joins TRBV27 and TRBJ1-3, with D hard to call. The sequences come from peripheral blood, collected 28 days after the second AZD1222 dose. The CDR3 reads CASSFSHPGNTIYF. In DNA, the CDR3 is TGTGCCAGCAGTTTCAGTCACCCTGGAAACACCATATATTTT.